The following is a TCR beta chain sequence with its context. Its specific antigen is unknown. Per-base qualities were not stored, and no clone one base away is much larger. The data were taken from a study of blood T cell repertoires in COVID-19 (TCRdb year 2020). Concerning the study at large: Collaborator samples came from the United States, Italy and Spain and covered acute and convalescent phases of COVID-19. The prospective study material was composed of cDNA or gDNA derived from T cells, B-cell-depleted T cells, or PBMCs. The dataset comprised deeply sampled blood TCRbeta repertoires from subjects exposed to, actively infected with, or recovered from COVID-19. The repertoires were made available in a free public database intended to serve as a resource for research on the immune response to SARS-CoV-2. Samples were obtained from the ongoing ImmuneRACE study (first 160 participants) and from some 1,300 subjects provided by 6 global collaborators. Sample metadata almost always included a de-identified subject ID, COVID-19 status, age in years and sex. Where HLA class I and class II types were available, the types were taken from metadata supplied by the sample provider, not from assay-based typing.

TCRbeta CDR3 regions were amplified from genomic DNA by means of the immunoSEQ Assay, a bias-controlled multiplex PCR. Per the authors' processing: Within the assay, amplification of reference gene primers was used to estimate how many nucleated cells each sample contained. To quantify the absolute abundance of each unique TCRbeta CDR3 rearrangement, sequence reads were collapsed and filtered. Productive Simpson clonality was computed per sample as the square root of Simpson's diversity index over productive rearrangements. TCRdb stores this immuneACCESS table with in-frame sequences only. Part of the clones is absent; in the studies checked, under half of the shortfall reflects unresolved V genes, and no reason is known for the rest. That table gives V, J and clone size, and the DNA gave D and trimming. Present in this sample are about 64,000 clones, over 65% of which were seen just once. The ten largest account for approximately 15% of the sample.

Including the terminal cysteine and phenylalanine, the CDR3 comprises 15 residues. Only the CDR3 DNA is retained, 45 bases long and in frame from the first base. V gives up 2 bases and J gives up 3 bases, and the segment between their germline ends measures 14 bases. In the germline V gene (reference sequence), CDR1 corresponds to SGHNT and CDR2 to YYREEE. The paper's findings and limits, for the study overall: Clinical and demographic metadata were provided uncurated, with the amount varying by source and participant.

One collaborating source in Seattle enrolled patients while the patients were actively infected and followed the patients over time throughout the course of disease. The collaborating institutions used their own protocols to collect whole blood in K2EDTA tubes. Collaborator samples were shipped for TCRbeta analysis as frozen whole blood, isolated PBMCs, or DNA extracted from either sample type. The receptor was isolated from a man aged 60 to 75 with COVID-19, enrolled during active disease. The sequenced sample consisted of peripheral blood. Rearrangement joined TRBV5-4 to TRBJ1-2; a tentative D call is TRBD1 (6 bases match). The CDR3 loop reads CASSFIRDTHYGYTF. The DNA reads TGTGCCAGCAGCTTTATTAGGGACACACACTATGGCTACACCTTC.